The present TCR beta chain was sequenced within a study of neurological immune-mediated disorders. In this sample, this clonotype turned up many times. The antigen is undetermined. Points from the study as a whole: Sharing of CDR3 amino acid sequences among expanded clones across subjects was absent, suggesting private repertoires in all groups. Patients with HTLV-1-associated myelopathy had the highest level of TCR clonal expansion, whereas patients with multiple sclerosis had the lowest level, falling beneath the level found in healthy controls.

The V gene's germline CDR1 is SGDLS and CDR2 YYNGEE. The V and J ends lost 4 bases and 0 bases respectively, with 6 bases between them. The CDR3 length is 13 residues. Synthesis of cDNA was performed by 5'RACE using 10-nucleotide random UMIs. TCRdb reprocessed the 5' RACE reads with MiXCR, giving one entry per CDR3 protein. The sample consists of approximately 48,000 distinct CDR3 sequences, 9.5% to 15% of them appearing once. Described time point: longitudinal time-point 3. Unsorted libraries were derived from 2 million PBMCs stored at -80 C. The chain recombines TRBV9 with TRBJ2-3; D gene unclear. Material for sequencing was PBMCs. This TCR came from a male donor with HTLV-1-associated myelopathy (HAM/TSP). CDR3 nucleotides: TGTGCCAGCAGCATCCAGAGCACAGATACGCAGTATTTT. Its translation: CASSIQSTDTQYF.